The 18 T cell receptor beta chains below were found in one sample sequenced in a study of T cell responses to AZD1222 COVID-19 vaccine. Method: immunoSEQ multiplex PCR; TCRdb's copy keeps in-frame clones and lacks some. The data hold 75,000 to 85,000 clones, with roughly nine tenths observed a single time. The sequencing here drew on peripheral blood, taken 28 days after the second AZD1222 dose. These receptors were obtained from an adult who received the AZD1222 COVID-19 vaccine.

The CDR3 spells CASSFDSGYGYTF. The CDR3 coding sequence is TGTGCCAGCAGTTTCGACTCAGGGTATGGCTACACCTTC. The chain combines TRBV6-5 with TRBJ1-2; D perhaps matches TRBD1 (5 bases). This CDR3 comprises 13 residues. Germline CDR1 reads MNHEY; CDR2 reads SVGAGI. V shed 4 bases and J shed 5 bases, with 11 bases lying between them.

The chain joins TRBV7-3 to TRBJ2-2; D unclear. The V end lost 5 bases, the J end lost 2 bases, and 6 bases lay between the germline ends. There are 13 residues in the CDR3. In germline, CDR1 is SGHTA, CDR2 FQGTGA. The DNA for the CDR3 is TGTGCCAGCAGCCGAAAAAACACCGGGGAGCTGTTTTTT. It yields the protein CASSRKNTGELFF.

Only one count was recorded for this clone. V usage is TRBV19 and J usage is TRBJ1-2; no reliable D call. The CDR3 runs to 16 residues. Germline-derived CDR1 and CDR2 are LNHDA and SQIVND (reference sequence). The germline V and J ends were trimmed by 1 base and 1 base, with 13 bases remaining between them. CDR3 protein: CASSIGLGQLNYGYTF. The CDR3 region has the DNA TGTGCCAGTAGTATAGGTCTCGGCCAACTTAACTATGGCTACACCTTC.

This clone was observed a handful of times. The chain joins TRBV5-1 to TRBJ2-1, with 9 bases fitting TRBD1. CDR3 length equals 15 residues. V lost 3 bases and J lost 4; bases outside the gene matches: 5. Germline V gene data show CDR1 as SGHRS and CDR2 as YFSETQ. The CDR3 DNA reads TGCGCCAGCAGCTCCGGGACAGGGCGGTACAATGAGCAGTTCTTC. Protein product: CASSSGTGRYNEQFF.

The V call is TRBV5-5, the J call TRBJ2-7; 11 bases agree with TRBD1. This CDR3 region has 17 residues. Germline V gene data show CDR1 as SGHKS and CDR2 as YYEKEE (reference sequence). The trim removed 4 bases at V and 6 bases at J, leaving 15 bases unmatched. DNA for the CDR3: TGTGCCAGCAGCCAGACTCCGGGACAGGGGGGAGACCGCGAGCAGTACTTC. Its protein product is CASSQTPGQGGDREQYF.

The rearrangement uses TRBV27 and TRBJ1-5, with a tentative D call TRBD1 (5 bases). V was pared by 5 bases and J by 6 bases, with 20 bases between. Germline V gene lookup returns CDR1 MNHEY and CDR2 SMNVEV (reference sequence). The CDR3 has 16 amino acids. Here the CDR3 reads CASSDSPTNLGQPQHF. As DNA, the CDR3 is TGTGCCAGCAGTGACAGCCCAACCAACTTGGGTCAGCCCCAGCATTTT.

The chain has TRBV6-5 and TRBJ1-4, with a weak D call TRBD1 (5 bases). The V gene lost 0 bases and the J gene lost 8 bases, with 16 bases spanning the gap. This CDR3 has 16 amino acids. Looked up from germline, CDR1 is MNHEY and CDR2 is SVGAGI. The CDR3 region has the DNA TGTGCCAGCAGTTACTCGGTCGGCAGGGTGGGGGAAAAACTGTTTTTT. This translates into CASSYSVGRVGEKLFF.

The genes are TRBV27 and TRBJ2-5; D is perhaps TRBD1 or TRBD2 (5 bases each). CDR1 MNHEY and CDR2 SMNVEV come from the germline V gene (reference sequence). This CDR3 spans 13 amino acids. V gave up 3 bases and J gave up 4 bases, with 9 bases separating them. The CDR3 DNA follows: TGTGCCAGCAGTTTTCGGGGCCCAGAGACCCAGTACTTC. Its protein product is CASSFRGPETQYF.

The gene calls are TRBV2 and TRBJ1-5; D call uncertain. V gave up 9 bases and J gave up 5 bases, with 8 bases separating them. CDR3 length equals 11 residues. Germline V gene lookup returns CDR1 SNHLY and CDR2 FYNNEI. CDR3 in amino acids: CARRVYQPQHF. CDR3 in DNA: TGTGCCAGAAGAGTGTATCAGCCCCAGCATTTT.

This chain's CDR3 is CASTDRGSPLHF. In DNA form, the CDR3 reads TGTGCCAGCACTGACAGGGGTTCACCCCTCCACTTT. The chain couples TRBV2 to TRBJ1-6, with 8 bases that match TRBD1. Trimming removed 7 bases from V and 9 bases from J; junction bases left unmatched: 2. The V gene's germline CDR1 is SNHLY and CDR2 FYNNEI. The CDR3 extends over 12 amino acids.

This clone was detected once. The chain couples TRBV7-2 to TRBJ1-2; D gene uncertain. V was cut by 1 base and J by 0 bases, with 9 bases left in between. CDR1 and CDR2 from the germline V gene are SGHTA and FQGNSA. The CDR3 has 15 amino acids. CDR3: CASSLGIVANYGYTF. The CDR3 DNA reads as TGTGCCAGCAGCTTAGGGATCGTAGCTAACTATGGCTACACCTTC.

This chain uses TRBV6-5 with TRBJ1-5; D may be TRBD1 (6 bases). The V end was cut by 7 bases, the J end by 5 bases, with 15 bases between. The CDR3 loop spans 14 amino acids. Germline V gene lookup returns CDR1 MNHEY and CDR2 SVGAGI. CDR3 bases: TGTGCCAGCACCCTCCGCAGGGGCCATCAGCCCCAGCATTTT. Translating gives CASTLRRGHQPQHF.

The CDR3 region is CASSPGPPRPYEQYF. DNA of the CDR3: TGTGCCAGCAGTCCGGGGCCTCCCAGACCCTACGAGCAGTACTTC. The J gene is TRBJ2-7, the V gene TRBV6-7; perhaps D is TRBD1 or TRBD2 (5 bases each). TRBV6-7 is flagged as an ORF with uncertain function. V was shortened by 5 bases and J by 2 bases, with 16 bases between the two germline ends. CDR3 length: 15 amino acids.

The J gene is TRBJ1-1, the V gene TRBV3-1 (or the pseudogene TRBV3-2); 9 nucleotides line up with TRBD1. V was clipped by 1 base and J by 5 bases; unmatched bases: 11. This CDR3 contains 17 residues. Germline CDR1 LGHDT, CDR2 YNNKEL (reference sequence). The CDR3 nucleotides read TGTGCCAGCAGCCAAGTCTGGGGACAGGGCTCGGGGACTGAAGCTTTCTTT. Translating gives CASSQVWGQGSGTEAFF.

The chain has TRBV20-1 and TRBJ2-7; TRBD1 or TRBD2 may be the D gene (5 bases each). Trimming removed 3 bases from V and 5 bases from J, with 8 bases in between. The CDR3 consists of 11 residues. Germline V gene lookup returns CDR1 DFQATT and CDR2 SNEGSKA (reference sequence). Written as DNA, the CDR3 is TGCAGTGCTAGCTCGGGGCACGAGCAGTACTTC. Encoded protein: CSASSGHEQYF.

In DNA, the CDR3 is TGTGCCAGCAGCTTCGGGGGAGGTGGCTACACCTTC. Amino acid sequence: CASSFGGGGYTF. The chain recombines TRBV11-2 with TRBJ1-2; tentative D call: TRBD1 (5 bases). The CDR3 contains 12 residues. V lost 3 bases and J 7 bases, leaving 9 bases between the germline ends. The germline gives CDR1 SGHAT, CDR2 FQNNGV.

The rearrangement joins TRBV3-1 (or the pseudogene TRBV3-2) to TRBJ2-5, with TRBD1 matching 11 bases. Germline assignment: CDR1 LGHDT and CDR2 YNNKEL (reference sequence). V shed 3 bases, J shed 3 bases, and the junction held 9 bases outside the gene matches. The CDR3 length is 17 residues. CDR3 nucleotides: TGTGCCAGCAGCCAGGGACAGGGGGTGCCCCTGGAAGAGACCCAGTACTTC. Amino acid sequence: CASSQGQGVPLEETQYF.

The chain joins TRBV2 to TRBJ2-3; D is unclear. Trimming pared 6 bases from V and 10 bases from J, leaving 11 bases between. This CDR3 is 11 amino acids long. Germline assignment: CDR1 SNHLY and CDR2 FYNNEI. CDR3 residues: CASSEVWAQYF. The CDR3 region has the DNA TGTGCCAGCAGCGAGGTGTGGGCGCAGTATTTT.